This entry lists 29 T cell receptor beta chains sequenced from one sample in a study of technical replicates of blood from a few donors. Clones were sequenced by immunoSEQ multiplex PCR, and TCRdb holds only the in-frame ones, with some missing. The sample holds tens of thousands of clones; 98% are singletons and the top ten take over 0.2%. Sequencing was carried out using T cells isolated from PBMCs. These receptors all stem from a human donor in good health.

V and J are TRBV27 and TRBJ1-2, with 11 bases fitting TRBD1. The germline V gene has CDR1 MNHEY and CDR2 SMNVEV (reference sequence). J was trimmed by 5 bases and V by 4 bases; bases with no gene match: 12. This CDR3 comprises 17 residues. The CDR3 bases are TGTGCCAGCAGTTCAATCTGGACAGGGGGCCTTCTTTATGGCTACACCTTC. It is translated as CASSSIWTGGLLYGYTF.

The chain is built from TRBV6-1 and TRBJ2-7; possible D gene TRBD1, 5 bases. CDR3 length: 14 residues. Germline CDR1 reads MNHNS; CDR2 reads SASEGT. Trimming took 1 base from V and 3 from J, leaving 10 bases between them. CDR3 sequence (DNA): TGTGCCAGCAGTGAAGTTTGGGGCAACTACGAGCAGTACTTC. Encoded protein: CASSEVWGNYEQYF.

This clone was seen once. This chain joins TRBV11-2 and TRBJ1-5; 7 bases are a match to TRBD1. After removal of 6 bases from V and 3 bases from J, the junction contained 5 bases not matched to a gene. CDR1 SGHAT and CDR2 FQNNGV come from the germline V gene. The CDR3 covers 14 residues. CDR3 sequence reads: CASSPGQYNQPQHF. The CDR3 DNA sequence: TGTGCCAGCAGTCCGGGACAGTACAATCAGCCCCAGCATTTT.

V gene TRBV7-3 combines with J gene TRBJ2-5; tentatively, D is TRBD2 (5 bases). V lost 5 bases, J lost 1 base, and 14 bases lay in between. The CDR3 has 15 residues. Germline V gene lookup returns CDR1 SGHTA and CDR2 FQGTGA. The CDR3 sequence is CASSKYGGPQETQYF. The CDR3 coding sequence is TGTGCCAGCAGCAAGTACGGAGGTCCCCAAGAGACCCAGTACTTC.

The V gene is TRBV5-4, the J gene TRBJ2-7; TRBD1 might be the D (7 bases). Deletions cut 0 bases from V and 10 bases from J, with 11 bases between. Germline CDR1 reads SGHNT; CDR2 reads YYREEE (reference sequence). The CDR3 is 12 amino acids. CDR3 amino acids: CASSLVQGGQYF. CDR3 coding DNA: TGTGCCAGCAGCTTGGTGCAGGGGGGCCAGTACTTC.

This sequence joins TRBV27 and TRBJ2-1; D is undetermined. This CDR3 is built from 11 residues. Germline V gene lookup returns CDR1 MNHEY and CDR2 SMNVEV (reference sequence). Trimming removed 7 bases at V and 3 bases at J, with 4 bases between. The CDR3 nucleotides are TGTGCCAGCACCATCTACAATGAGCAGTTCTTC. It specifies CASTIYNEQFF.

The chain couples TRBV7-3 to TRBJ2-1; a possible D gene is TRBD2 (5 bases). Per the germline V gene, CDR1 is SGHTA and CDR2 is FQGTGA. The V end was cut by 1 base, the J end by 7 bases, with 11 bases between. This CDR3 has 14 amino acids. The DNA of the CDR3 is TGTGCCAGCAGCTTAAGCGGGTTGGCGAATGAGCAGTTCTTC. Translating gives CASSLSGLANEQFF.

The chain has TRBV4-1 and TRBJ2-7; 7 positions agree with TRBD2. Germline V gene lookup returns CDR1 MGHRA and CDR2 YSYEKL. The CDR3 is 16 residues long. V was clipped by 0 bases and J by 2 bases; unmatched bases: 7. The CDR3 DNA follows: TGCGCCAGCAGCCAAGATGATCGGGGAGGGGCCTACGAGCAGTACTTC. Its translation: CASSQDDRGGAYEQYF.

The chain combines TRBV4-2 with TRBJ2-5, with 10 bases that match TRBD2. V shed 3 bases and J 5 bases; nucleotides not matched to a gene: 9. CDR1 is LGHNA, CDR2 YNFKEQ, per germline. The length of the CDR3 is 16 residues. The CDR3 DNA is TGTGCCAGCAGCCACGACTTAGCGGGAGGTATGGAGACCCAGTACTTC. This codes for CASSHDLAGGMETQYF.

The rearrangement uses TRBV27 and TRBJ2-7; the match to TRBD2 covers 9 bases. Losses at the gene ends were 3 bases for V and 2 bases for J; bases not matched to a gene: 8. The length of the CDR3 is 16 residues. The germline V gene encodes CDR1 MNHEY and CDR2 SMNVEV (reference sequence). The CDR3 sequence: CASSFSSGSVTYEQYF. The CDR3 coding sequence is TGTGCCAGCAGTTTTAGTAGCGGGAGCGTAACCTACGAGCAGTACTTC.

The chain couples TRBV4-3 to TRBJ2-5; 9 bases fit TRBD1. CDR1 LGHNA and CDR2 YSLEER come from the germline V gene. V lost 1 base to trimming and J lost 5 bases; unmatched junction nucleotides: 5. There are 15 residues in the CDR3. DNA of the CDR3: TGCGCCAGCAGCCAAGGGACAGGGACAGGGGAGACCCAGTACTTC. Translation: CASSQGTGTGETQYF.

The chain uses TRBV27 and TRBJ1-1, with D perhaps TRBD1 (5 bases). Trimming left V 5 bases short and J 1 base short, with 20 bases between. Germline V gene data show CDR1 as MNHEY and CDR2 as SMNVEV (reference sequence). This CDR3 is 17 amino acids long. This CDR3 reads CASSLGAWGGSNTEAFF. The CDR3 DNA reads as TGTGCCAGCAGTCTAGGCGCTTGGGGCGGATCGAACACTGAAGCTTTCTTT.

The chain carries TRBV28 and TRBJ1-2; maybe TRBD1 (6 bases). V gave up 8 bases and J gave up 0 bases, with 13 bases separating them. There are 14 residues in the CDR3. CDR1 is MDHEN, CDR2 SYDVKM, per germline. CDR3 sequence: CASWATGTNYGYTF. As DNA, the CDR3 is TGTGCCAGCTGGGCGACAGGTACTAACTATGGCTACACCTTC.

V gene TRBV20-1 combines with J gene TRBJ1-1, with D hard to call. Deletions cut 5 bases from V and 1 base from J, with 5 bases between. CDR1 is DFQATT and CDR2 is SNEGSKA in the germline V gene (reference sequence). The CDR3 sequence is 11 residues long. The CDR3 DNA reads TGCAGTGCTCCCCAGAACACTGAAGCTTTCTTT. This translates into CSAPQNTEAFF.

This chain connects TRBV2 to TRBJ1-5; D unresolved. Trimming took 8 bases from V and 1 from J, leaving 6 bases between them. This CDR3 contains 12 residues. Germline-derived CDR1 and CDR2 are SNHLY and FYNNEI. The CDR3 loop is CASAESNQPQHF. CDR3 nucleotide sequence: TGTGCCAGCGCAGAAAGCAATCAGCCCCAGCATTTT.

The V call is TRBV7-9, the J call TRBJ1-5; maybe TRBD1 (5 bases). The CDR3 length is 13 residues. Trimming stripped 2 bases from V and 5 bases from J, with 7 bases between. Germline values: CDR1 SEHNR, CDR2 FQNEAQ (reference sequence). CDR3 amino acids: CASSLLGDQPQHF. In DNA, the CDR3 is TGTGCCAGCAGCTTATTAGGGGATCAGCCCCAGCATTTT.

The rearrangement links TRBV27 to TRBJ1-3; unclear D gene. The V end was cut by 7 bases, the J end by 2 bases, with 9 bases between. Germline V gene lookup returns CDR1 MNHEY and CDR2 SMNVEV (reference sequence). The CDR3 loop spans 13 amino acids. The chain's CDR3 is CASKRAAGNTIYF. Written as DNA, the CDR3 is TGTGCCAGCAAACGAGCCGCTGGAAACACCATATATTTT.

V is TRBV9 and J is TRBJ1-1, with 9 bases fitting TRBD1. The CDR3 contains 14 residues. The germline V gene encodes CDR1 SGDLS and CDR2 YYNGEE. Losses at the gene ends were 3 bases for V and 5 bases for J; bases not matched to a gene: 5. The CDR3 region has the DNA TGTGCCAGCAGCGCCTCCGGGACAGGGACTGAAGCTTTCTTT. It is translated as CASSASGTGTEAFF.

The rearrangement links TRBV12-5 to TRBJ2-1; the match to TRBD2 covers 15 bases. The CDR3 sequence is 18 residues long. CDR1 and CDR2 from the germline V gene are LGHNT and FRNRAP. V lost 1 base to trimming and J lost 5 bases; unmatched junction nucleotides: 6. The DNA of the CDR3 is TGTGCTAGTGGTTTGGGAGGACTAGCGGGAGGGAAGAACAATGAGCAGTTCTTC. Its translation: CASGLGGLAGGKNNEQFF.

The gene calls are TRBV2 and TRBJ1-4; a weak D match, TRBD1 (5 bases). Germline CDR1 is SNHLY and CDR2 is FYNNEI. The germline V and J ends were trimmed by 5 bases and 3 bases, with 13 bases remaining between them. There are 15 residues in the CDR3. CDR3 in DNA: TGTGCCAGCAGTAAAGAATGGGGCTCTAATGAAAAACTGTTTTTT. Translating gives CASSKEWGSNEKLFF.

This chain uses TRBV7-9 with TRBJ1-2; no clear D gene. The V gene's germline CDR1 is SEHNR and CDR2 FQNEAQ (reference sequence). CDR3 length: 16 amino acids. Trimming removed 3 bases from V and 4 bases from J, with 18 bases in between. The CDR3 coding sequence is TGTGCCAGCAGCTTCCAGACCCAACGCTCAGGCTATGGCTACACCTTC. It specifies CASSFQTQRSGYGYTF.

The V and J genes are TRBV29-1 and TRBJ2-7; TRBD2 is a possible D gene (6 bases). Trimming stripped 6 bases from V and 0 bases from J, with 15 bases between. The length of the CDR3 is 14 residues. Per the germline V gene, CDR1 is SQVTM and CDR2 is ANQGSEA. The CDR3 spells CSVLSGPASYEQYF. The CDR3 coding sequence is TGCAGCGTCCTTAGCGGCCCCGCCTCCTACGAGCAGTACTTC.

The V call is TRBV6-5, the J call TRBJ2-1; D unresolved. This CDR3 spans 15 amino acids. Deletions cut 4 bases from V and 0 bases from J, with 10 bases between. Germline CDR1 is MNHEY and CDR2 is SVGAGI. The CDR3 bases are TGTGCCAGCAGTTTTGCCCTTAGCTCCTACAATGAGCAGTTCTTC. Its protein is CASSFALSSYNEQFF.

J is TRBJ2-7 and V is TRBV5-4; 8 positions match TRBD2. Germline-derived CDR1 and CDR2 are SGHNT and YYREEE (reference sequence). This CDR3 spans 13 amino acids. Trimming removed 4 bases from V and 6 bases from J; junction bases left unmatched: 6. The CDR3 here is CASSREGIPEQYF. As DNA, the CDR3 is TGTGCCAGCAGCCGGGAGGGTATTCCCGAGCAGTACTTC. Full variable domain (remainder filled in from reference TRBV5-4 and TRBJ2-7): ETGVTQSPTHLIKTRGQQVTLRCSSQSGHNTVSWYQQALGQGPQFIFQYYREEENGRGNFPPRFSGLQFPNYSSELNVNALELDDSALYLCASSREGIPEQYFGPGTRLTVT.

The chain couples TRBV7-8 to TRBJ2-3, with TRBD2 matching over 7 bases. V was pared by 1 base and J by 3 bases, with 4 bases of the junction left unmatched. The CDR3 spans 15 residues. CDR1 SGHVS and CDR2 FQNEAQ come from the germline V gene. CDR3 sequence (DNA): TGTGCCAGCAGCTTAGTGGAGGGACTAACAGATACGCAGTATTTT. Its protein is CASSLVEGLTDTQYF.

The V call is TRBV2, the J call TRBJ1-2; tentatively, D is TRBD1 (5 bases). V lost 2 bases and J lost 2, with 9 bases in between. The CDR3 has 14 amino acids. Germline CDR1 reads SNHLY; CDR2 reads FYNNEI. Here the CDR3 DNA reads TGTGCCAGCAGTGAATTTAGGGGCAACTATGGCTACACCTTC. It is translated as CASSEFRGNYGYTF.

V usage is TRBV6-5 and J usage is TRBJ1-1, with D perhaps TRBD1 (5 bases). CDR3 length equals 12 residues. The germline V and J ends were trimmed by 7 bases and 9 bases, with 15 bases remaining between them. The germline CDR1 and CDR2 sequences are MNHEY and SVGAGI. The CDR3 nucleotides read TGTGCCAGCACCAAATCGGGGGGGAAAGCTTTCTTT. Residues: CASTKSGGKAFF.

Only one count was recorded for this clone. V and J are TRBV6-5 and TRBJ2-7; the D gene is possibly TRBD1 (6 bases). Trimming stripped 8 bases from V and 0 bases from J, with 14 bases between. CDR1 and CDR2 from the germline V gene are MNHEY and SVGAGI. The CDR3 has 14 amino acids. CDR3 bases: TGTGCCAGCCGTATCCGGACAGTCTCCTACGAGCAGTACTTC. As protein: CASRIRTVSYEQYF.

The chain combines TRBV6-5 with TRBJ1-4, with 10 bases identical to TRBD1. CDR3 size: 16 residues. Germline assignment: CDR1 MNHEY and CDR2 SVGAGI. V was clipped by 3 bases and J by 5 bases; unmatched bases: 6. The CDR3 sequence is CASSYEADRGNEKLFF. CDR3 coding DNA: TGTGCCAGCAGTTATGAAGCGGACAGGGGGAATGAAAAACTGTTTTTT.